This T cell receptor (beta chain) was observed in a study of shared clonotypes between healthy human individuals. Across several immunoSEQ plates, the genomic DNA of each subset was split evenly. As handled by the study authors: ImmunoSEQ output lacked quality scores and full-length reads, limiting matched filtering. The protocol was immunoSEQ multiplex PCR, while the TCRdb copy is restricted to in-frame clones and leaves out a portion. V and J calls plus clone size are reproduced from that table; the DNA served to infer D and trimming. The sample has over 2 million clones, roughly 95% seen once; the top ten hold 0.1% to 0.15%. Comment on this clone: The antigen is undetermined.

Study-wide results and caveats: Clonotype sharing among donors likely depends on sequencing depth. It was only blood that was sampled, and tissue repertoires likely differ.

The germline gives CDR1 KGHSH, CDR2 LQKENI. The CDR3 extends over 15 amino acids. V was pared by 3 bases and J by 0 bases, with 8 bases between. This receptor was taken from a man younger than 35 in good health. Material: naive CD4+ T cells sorted from blood. Subset in this sample: CD45RA+ positively selected. The gene calls are TRBV18 and TRBJ2-2; D gene uncertain. Written as DNA, the CDR3 is TGTGCCAGCTCACCTTATACAGCGAACACCGGGGAGCTGTTTTTT. Translation: CASSPYTANTGELFF.